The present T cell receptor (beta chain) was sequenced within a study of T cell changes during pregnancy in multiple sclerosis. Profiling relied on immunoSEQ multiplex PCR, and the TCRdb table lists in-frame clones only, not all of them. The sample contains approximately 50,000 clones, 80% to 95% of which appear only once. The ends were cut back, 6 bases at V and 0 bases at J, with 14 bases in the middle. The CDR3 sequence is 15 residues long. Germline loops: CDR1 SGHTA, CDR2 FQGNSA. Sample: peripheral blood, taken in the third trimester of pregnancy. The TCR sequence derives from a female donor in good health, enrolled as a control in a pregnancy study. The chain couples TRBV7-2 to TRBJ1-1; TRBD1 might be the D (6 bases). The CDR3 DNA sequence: TGTGCCAGCAGTCCTCCTCAGGGGATGAACACTGAAGCTTTCTTT. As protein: CASSPPQGMNTEAFF.